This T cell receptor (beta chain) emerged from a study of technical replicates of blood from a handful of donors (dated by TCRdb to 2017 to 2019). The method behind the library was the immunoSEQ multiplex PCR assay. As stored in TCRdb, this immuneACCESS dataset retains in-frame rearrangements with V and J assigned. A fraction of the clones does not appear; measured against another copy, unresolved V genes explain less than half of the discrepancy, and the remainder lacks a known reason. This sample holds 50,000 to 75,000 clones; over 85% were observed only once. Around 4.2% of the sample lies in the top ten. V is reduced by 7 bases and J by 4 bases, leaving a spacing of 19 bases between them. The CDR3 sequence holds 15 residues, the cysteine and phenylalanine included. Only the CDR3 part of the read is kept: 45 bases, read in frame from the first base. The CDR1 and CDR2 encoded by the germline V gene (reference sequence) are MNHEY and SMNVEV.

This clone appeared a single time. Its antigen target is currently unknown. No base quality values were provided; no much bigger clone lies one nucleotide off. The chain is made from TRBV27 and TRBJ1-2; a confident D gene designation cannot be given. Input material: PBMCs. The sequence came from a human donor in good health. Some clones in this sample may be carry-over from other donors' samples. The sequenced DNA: TGTGCCAGCATAGTAAACGAGGCGAGGGCCTATGGCTACACCTTC. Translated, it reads CASIVNEARAYGYTF.